This T cell receptor (beta chain) originates from a study of human T cells and chemical hapten exposure. The germline V and J ends were trimmed by 0 bases and 8 bases, with 11 bases remaining between them. The length of the CDR3 is 14 residues. Germline loops: CDR1 MNHEY, CDR2 SVGAGI. TCRdb redid the calling of the RACE reads with MiXCR, one entry per CDR3 protein. The sample holds tens of thousands of distinct CDR3 sequences; 10% to 13% are singletons and the top ten take about 6.9%. Noted time point: patch test 2, 6 weeks after DPC sensitization. The sample's treatment: therapeutic diphenylcyclopropenone sensitization with weekly scalp DPC. This clonotype was seen at least ten times.

The V gene is TRBV6-5, the J gene TRBJ2-1; TRBD2 is a possible D gene (6 bases). Sequenced here: whole blood, sampled in connection with sensitization to the hapten diphenylcyclopropenone (DPC). The sequence came from a woman aged 45-65 years with alopecia areata. Some clones in this sample may be carry-over from other donors' samples. The CDR3 reads CASSYSIASDEQFF. CDR3 nucleotides: TGTGCCAGCAGTTACTCGATAGCTAGCGATGAGCAGTTCTTC.